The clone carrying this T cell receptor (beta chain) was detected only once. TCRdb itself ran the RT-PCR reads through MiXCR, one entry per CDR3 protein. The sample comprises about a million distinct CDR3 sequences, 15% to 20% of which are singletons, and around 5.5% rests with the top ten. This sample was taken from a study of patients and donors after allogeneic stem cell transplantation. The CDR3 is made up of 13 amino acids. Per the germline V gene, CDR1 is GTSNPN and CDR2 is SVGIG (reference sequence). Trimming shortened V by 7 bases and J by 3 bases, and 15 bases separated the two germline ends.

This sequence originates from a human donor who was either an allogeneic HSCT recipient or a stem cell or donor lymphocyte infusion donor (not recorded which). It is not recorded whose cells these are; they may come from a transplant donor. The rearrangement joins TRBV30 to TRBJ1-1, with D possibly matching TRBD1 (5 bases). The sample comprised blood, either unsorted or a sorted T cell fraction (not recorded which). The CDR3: CASRLRVDTEAFF. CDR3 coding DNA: TGTGCCTCGAGGCTCAGGGTGGACACTGAAGCTTTCTTT.